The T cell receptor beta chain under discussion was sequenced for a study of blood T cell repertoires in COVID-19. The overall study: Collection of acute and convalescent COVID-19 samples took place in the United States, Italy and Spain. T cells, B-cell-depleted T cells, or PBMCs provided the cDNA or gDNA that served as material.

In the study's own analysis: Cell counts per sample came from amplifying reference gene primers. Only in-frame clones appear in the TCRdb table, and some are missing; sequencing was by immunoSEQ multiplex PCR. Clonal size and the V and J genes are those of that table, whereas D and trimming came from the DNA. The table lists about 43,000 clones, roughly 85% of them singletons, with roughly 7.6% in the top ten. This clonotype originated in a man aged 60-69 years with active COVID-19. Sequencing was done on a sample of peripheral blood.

CDR3 amino acids: CASSVEQGPYEQYF. CDR3 sequence (DNA): TGTGCCAGCAGCGTAGAACAGGGCCCCTACGAGCAGTACTTC. The genes are TRBV9 and TRBJ2-7; tentative D call: TRBD1 (6 bases). The CDR3 is 14 amino acids. The V end was cut by 0 bases, the J end by 2 bases, with 9 bases between. Germline-derived CDR1 and CDR2 are SGDLS and YYNGEE.